The 17 T cell receptor beta chains below were found in one sample sequenced in a study of response to subunit inactivated influenza vaccine. TCRdb called the RT-PCR reads again in MiXCR, with one record for every CDR3 protein. The top ten hold more than 9.5% of the sample, which has some 570,000 distinct CDR3 sequences, around 11% seen once. The same specimen was also included in a second study, on T cells expressing NK-cell markers. That work contributes: What made the TCR beta cDNA was 5'RACE template switching with UMIs.

The material was PBMCs from blood, obtained on the day of vaccination. These receptors all come from a man aged 45 to 65 who received an inactivated influenza vaccine.

A few counts support this clonotype. This chain joins TRBV7-9 and TRBJ1-1; 8 bases map to TRBD1. Germline V CDR1 and CDR2: SEHNR, FQNEAQ (reference sequence). V lost 5 bases to trimming and J lost 7 bases; unmatched junction nucleotides: 9. The CDR3 length is 14 residues. The CDR3 spells CASSNFQGAVEAFF. The CDR3 nucleotides are TGTGCCAGCAGCAACTTTCAGGGGGCGGTTGAAGCTTTCTTT.

The chain combines TRBV6-1 with TRBJ1-6, with 9 bases lining up with TRBD1. CDR3 length equals 16 residues. Germline V lookup: CDR1 MNHNS, CDR2 SASEGT. J gave up 11 bases and V 7 bases, and 15 bases lay outside the gene matches. The CDR3 coding sequence is TGTGCCAGCACCTACACCACCGGGACAGGGCCAACACCCCTCCACTTT. It codes for CASTYTTGTGPTPLHF.

This clonotype occurred a few times. The V call is TRBV4-1, the J call TRBJ2-1, with TRBD2 identical over 7 bases. The V and J ends lost 1 base and 5 bases, in that order; junction bases with no gene match: 8. This CDR3 has 16 amino acids. Looked up from germline, CDR1 is MGHRA and CDR2 is YSYEKL. The CDR3 loop reads CASSQVHSGEDNEQFF. In DNA, the CDR3 is TGCGCCAGCAGCCAAGTTCACAGCGGGGAAGACAATGAGCAGTTCTTC.

The chain links TRBV3-1 to TRBJ2-1; 8 bases map to TRBD2. Germline V CDR1 and CDR2: LGHDT, YNNKEL (reference sequence). This CDR3 comprises 17 residues. Trimming took 0 bases from V and 3 from J; bases not matched to a gene: 7. The CDR3 coding sequence is TGTGCCAGCAGCCAAGATAGATGGCGGGGGGTCTACAATGAGCAGTTCTTC. Residues: CASSQDRWRGVYNEQFF.

The gene calls are TRBV4-3 and TRBJ2-2; D not certain. Germline CDR1 is LGHNA and CDR2 is YSLEER. Trimming removed 4 bases at V and 7 bases at J, with 13 bases between. This CDR3 has 14 amino acids. The CDR3 reads CASSRERDFGELFF. The CDR3 nucleotides read TGCGCCAGCAGCCGAGAAAGGGATTTCGGGGAGCTGTTTTTT.

This chain links TRBV27 with TRBJ2-1, with 7 positions matching TRBD2. With V trimmed by 5 bases and J by 0 bases, 16 bases remained unmatched. The length of the CDR3 is 19 residues. Germline V gene data show CDR1 as MNHEY and CDR2 as SMNVEV (reference sequence). CDR3 sequence (DNA): TGTGCCAGCAGTCCTGGACCGGGACTACCTATGAGCTCCTACAATGAGCAGTTCTTC. Protein: CASSPGPGLPMSSYNEQFF.

The rearrangement joins TRBV4-1 to TRBJ2-2, with a tentative D call TRBD1 (6 bases). Germline CDR1 and CDR2: MGHRA and YSYEKL. This CDR3 is 15 amino acids long. Trimming removed 1 base from V and 4 bases from J, with 10 bases in between. In DNA, the CDR3 is TGCGCCAGCAGCCAAGTTGACAGGAGCACCGGGGAGCTGTTTTTT. Translated: CASSQVDRSTGELFF.

This clonotype appeared a few times. The chain joins TRBV5-1 to TRBJ2-3; 7 bases match TRBD1. V shed 3 bases, J shed 0 bases, and the junction held 7 bases outside the gene matches. Germline assignment: CDR1 SGHRS and CDR2 YFSETQ. The CDR3 runs 16 residues. The CDR3 sequence is CASSYSTGVSTDTQYF. The CDR3 nucleotides are TGCGCCAGCAGCTATTCTACAGGGGTTAGCACAGATACGCAGTATTTT.

This sequence joins TRBV20-1 and TRBJ2-2; the match to TRBD2 covers 9 bases. The trim removed 0 bases at V and 6 bases at J, leaving 8 bases unmatched. The CDR3 covers 16 residues. CDR1 and CDR2 (germline): DFQATT, SNEGSKA (reference sequence). CDR3 residues: CSARDRGGRAPGELFF. The CDR3 coding sequence is TGCAGTGCTAGAGATAGGGGCGGGAGGGCCCCCGGGGAGCTGTTTTTT.

This clonotype was counted many times. The chain recombines TRBV12-3 or TRBV12-4 with TRBJ2-1, with D possibly being TRBD2 (5 bases). The length of the CDR3 is 15 residues. The V gene lost 3 bases and the J gene lost 8 bases, with 17 bases spanning the gap. The CDR3 DNA reads TGTGCCAGCAGTTTTTCGGGGAATCTGGTCGATGAGCAGTTCTTC. This sequence encodes CASSFSGNLVDEQFF.

This chain uses TRBV5-1 with TRBJ1-6; D is uncertain. The CDR3 is 16 amino acids. V was shortened by 0 bases and J by 9 bases, with 16 bases between the two germline ends. Germline V lookup: CDR1 SGHRS, CDR2 YFSETQ. DNA for the CDR3: TGCGCCAGCAGCTTGGCCAACCCAACAGCCGGTTCACCCCTCCACTTT. It encodes CASSLANPTAGSPLHF.

This chain uses TRBV20-1 with TRBJ2-2; tentatively, D is TRBD2 (7 bases). The CDR3 covers 13 residues. Trimming removed 7 bases from V and 6 bases from J, with 15 bases in between. Germline CDR1 DFQATT, CDR2 SNEGSKA (reference sequence). The CDR3 sequence: CSVEGGSAGELFF. CDR3 DNA sequence: TGCAGTGTCGAGGGGGGGTCCGCCGGGGAGCTGTTTTTT.

This clonotype has a count of ten or more. The gene calls are TRBV25-1 and TRBJ1-4; 9 nucleotides line up with TRBD1. V was pared by 10 bases and J by 5 bases, with 5 bases of the junction left unmatched. Germline V CDR1 and CDR2: MGHDK, SYGVNS. The length of the CDR3 is 13 residues. CDR3 DNA: TGTGCCACCACCGGGACAGGGAATGAAAAACTGTTTTTT. Its protein is CATTGTGNEKLFF.

With regard to this clonotype: An end of the junction differs from the germline gene, which may be a read error. The chain uses TRBV7-6 and TRBJ2-1; D is unclear. CDR3 length equals 12 residues. The germline gives CDR1 SGHVS, CDR2 FNYEAQ. CDR3 residues: CASRLMHNEQFF. As DNA, the CDR3 is TGTGCCAGCCGCTTAATGCACAATGAGCAGTTCTTC.

With regard to this clonotype: The junction shows a germline mismatch at one end, possibly a read error. This chain links TRBV5-1 with TRBJ2-1; D not resolved. Germline V gene lookup returns CDR1 SGHRS and CDR2 YFSETQ. This CDR3 has 16 residues. CDR3 residues: CASSLRAVISYIEQFF. In DNA, the CDR3 is TGCGCCAGCAGCTTGAGGGCAGTAATCTCCTACATTGAGCAGTTCTTC.

This clonotype has more than one count but fewer than ten. Here the CDR3 reads CASSLDLDLPQHF. The CDR3 DNA follows: TGTGCCAGCAGCCTGGACTTGGATCTGCCCCAGCATTTT. The rearrangement links TRBV7-9 to TRBJ1-5; unclear D gene. The CDR3 has 13 residues. Germline lookup yields CDR1 SEHNR and CDR2 FQNEAQ (reference sequence). The V gene lost 5 bases and the J gene lost 9 bases, with 14 bases spanning the gap.

The chain links TRBV24-1 to TRBJ2-7; TRBD1 matches 7 bases. V dropped 2 bases and J dropped 0; count of bases not matched to a gene: 6. CDR1 is KGHDR, CDR2 SFDVKD, per germline. This CDR3 region has 16 residues. The CDR3 loop is CATSDCFRDSSYEQYF. CDR3 coding DNA: TGTGCCACCAGTGATTGTTTCCGGGACAGCTCCTACGAGCAGTACTTC.